Below are 24 T cell receptor beta chains sequenced from a single sample in a study of Graves' ophthalmopathy and Graves' hyperthyroidism. For repertoire sequencing, the TCR beta CDR3 regions were amplified from RNA transcripts. First-round RT-PCR used HTBI primers; second-round multiplex PCR followed. TCRdb re-called the multiplex PCR reads through MiXCR, storing one row per CDR3 protein. Counted here are hundreds of thousands of distinct CDR3 sequences, 22% occurring once; the ten biggest clones make up approximately 6.9%. The sample taken for sequencing was peripheral blood. Every receptor here comes from a woman aged 18-30 years with stable Graves' hyperthyroidism. Some clones in this sample may be carry-over from other donors' samples.

The V call is TRBV30, the J call TRBJ2-5; D possibly corresponds to TRBD1 (6 bases). The V gene lost 5 bases and the J gene lost 3 bases, with 13 bases spanning the gap. There are 13 residues in the CDR3. Germline V gene sequence: CDR1 GTSNPN, CDR2 SVGIG (reference sequence). CDR3 nucleotide sequence: TGTGCCTGGGACGGGACACCTAAAGAGACCCAGTACTTC. Its translation is CAWDGTPKETQYF.

This clonotype was detected many times. The chain employs TRBV12-3 or TRBV12-4 and TRBJ1-2, with 7 bases identical to TRBD1. V was pared by 7 bases and J by 2 bases, with 4 bases of the junction left unmatched. The CDR3 extends over 13 amino acids. The CDR3 DNA is TGTGCCAGCACCCAGACAGGGAACTATGGCTACACCTTC. Residues: CASTQTGNYGYTF.

The chain combines TRBV3-1 with TRBJ1-2; D is undetermined. CDR3 length equals 17 residues. The V and J ends lost 3 bases and 4 bases respectively, with 21 bases between them. CDR1 and CDR2 (germline): LGHDT, YNNKEL (reference sequence). CDR3 nucleotide sequence: TGTGCCAGCAGCCAGAAAAGCCCAGCCCCCCTCATCTATGGCTACACCTTC. This codes for CASSQKSPAPLIYGYTF.

The chain is built from TRBV12-3 or TRBV12-4 and TRBJ1-1, with D unclear. The CDR3 has 12 residues. V lost 1 base and J lost 5, with 5 bases in between. The CDR3 reads CASSLVKTEAFF. The CDR3 DNA reads as TGTGCCAGCAGTTTAGTAAAGACTGAAGCTTTCTTT.

This clonotype was seen many times. The J gene is TRBJ1-2, the V gene TRBV27; D is unresolved. Germline values: CDR1 MNHEY, CDR2 SMNVEV (reference sequence). The V and J ends lost 2 bases and 8 bases respectively, with 15 bases between them. This CDR3 is built from 14 residues. CDR3 sequence: CASSLERSMGGYTF. The CDR3, as DNA: TGTGCCAGCAGTTTAGAGAGGTCGATGGGAGGCTACACCTTC.

This clonotype was found many times. The V and J genes are TRBV7-2 and TRBJ2-7; tentative D call: TRBD2 (7 bases). Germline CDR1 SGHTA, CDR2 FQGNSA. Trimming left V 5 bases short and J 5 bases short, with 16 bases between. CDR3 length equals 14 residues. The CDR3 sequence: CASSRGRGGNEQYF. CDR3 bases: TGTGCCAGCAGCCGGGGGCGCGGGGGCAACGAGCAGTACTTC.

This clonotype was picked up many times. V is TRBV20-1 and J is TRBJ1-2, with D hard to call. Trimming stripped 0 bases from V and 0 bases from J, with 11 bases between. This CDR3 is built from 15 residues. The germline CDR1 and CDR2 sequences are DFQATT and SNEGSKA (reference sequence). The CDR3 nucleotides are TGCAGTGCTAGAGATCGGGCAGTTACTAACTATGGCTACACCTTC. Translation gives CSARDRAVTNYGYTF.

A word on this clonotype: The junction departs from germline at one end; a sequencing error may be responsible. J is TRBJ1-2 and V is TRBV28; no firm D call. The CDR3 loop spans 13 amino acids. Germline V gives CDR1 MDHEN, CDR2 SYDVKM. In DNA form, the CDR3 reads TGTGCCAGCGGTTTTCAATGGAACTATGGCTACACCTTC. This codes for CASGFQWNYGYTF.

This clonotype occurred many times. The chain employs TRBV29-1 and TRBJ2-7; 8 bases agree with TRBD1. V was pared by 6 bases and J by 5 bases, with 12 bases of the junction left unmatched. Per the germline V gene, CDR1 is SQVTM and CDR2 is ANQGSEA. The CDR3 contains 14 residues. CDR3 loop: CSVYTTDRGHEQYF. CDR3 in DNA: TGCAGCGTCTACACAACAGACAGGGGCCACGAGCAGTACTTC.

V usage is TRBV6-4 and J usage is TRBJ1-5, with TRBD1 as a possible D gene (5 bases). The CDR3 is made up of 16 amino acids. CDR1 and CDR2 from the germline V gene are MRHNA and SNTAGT. V gave up 3 bases and J gave up 0 bases, with 12 bases separating them. The CDR3 loop is CASSELRGFSNQPQHF. CDR3 bases: TGTGCCAGCAGTGAATTGAGGGGCTTTAGCAATCAGCCCCAGCATTTT.

The rearrangement uses TRBV6-5 and TRBJ2-5; no definite D call. Germline assignment: CDR1 MNHEY and CDR2 SVGAGI. V was pared by 0 bases and J by 7 bases, with 12 bases between. This CDR3 has 14 amino acids. CDR3 loop: CASSYSTPGGTQYF. The CDR3 DNA follows: TGTGCCAGCAGTTACTCAACACCGGGCGGGACCCAGTACTTC.

As to this clonotype: A clone one base away is much larger, so this may be a read error. This chain links TRBV7-3 with TRBJ1-6; D not resolved. This CDR3 has 17 residues. Germline V lookup: CDR1 SGHTA, CDR2 FQGTGA. CDR3: CASSLTGRSLYNSHLHF. CDR3 sequence (DNA): TGTGCCAGCAGTTTAACGGGGAGATCCCTTTATAATTCACACCTCCACTTT.

This chain connects TRBV30 to TRBJ1-3; TRBD1 agrees at 7 bases. The CDR3 has 15 residues. Losses at the gene ends were 3 bases for V and 1 base for J; bases not matched to a gene: 6. Germline V gene data show CDR1 as GTSNPN and CDR2 as SVGIG (reference sequence). This CDR3 is CAWRAGRGSGNTIYF. Written as DNA, the CDR3 is TGTGCCTGGAGAGCTGGCAGGGGGTCTGGAAACACCATATATTTT.

This clonotype was counted at least ten times. The chain employs TRBV6-1 and TRBJ2-7; TRBD2 might be the D (5 bases). Trimming took 6 bases from V and 0 from J, leaving 15 bases between them. The CDR3 has 15 amino acids. CDR1 and CDR2 (germline): MNHNS, SASEGT. CDR3 sequence: CASSGGLTFSYEQYF. CDR3 sequence (DNA): TGTGCCAGCAGCGGAGGACTGACCTTCTCCTACGAGCAGTACTTC.

The V gene is TRBV2, the J gene TRBJ1-1, with TRBD1 matching over 7 bases. From germline, CDR1 is SNHLY and CDR2 FYNNEI. The CDR3 is made up of 14 amino acids. V shed 6 bases and J 9 bases; nucleotides not matched to a gene: 13. CDR3 DNA sequence: TGTGCCAGCAGGGTGACAGGGCTGGTAGGTAAAGCTTTCTTT. It is translated as CASRVTGLVGKAFF.

V and J are TRBV7-8 and TRBJ1-2; D is ambiguous. V was pared by 5 bases and J by 8 bases, with 12 bases between. In germline, CDR1 is SGHVS, CDR2 FQNEAQ. The CDR3 is 12 residues long. CDR3 sequence: CASSAIPGGYTF. The CDR3 DNA sequence: TGTGCCAGCAGCGCAATCCCCGGAGGCTACACCTTC.

In this sample, this clonotype turned up many times. The CDR3 sequence: CASRTGDGQPQHF. The CDR3, as DNA: TGTGCCAGCAGAACAGGGGACGGGCAGCCCCAGCATTTT. The chain recombines TRBV6-2 or TRBV6-3 with TRBJ1-5; 7 nucleotides match TRBD1. V shed 6 bases and J 7 bases; nucleotides not matched to a gene: 6. Germline V gene lookup returns CDR1 MNHEY and CDR2 SVGEGT. The CDR3 sequence is 13 residues long.

The chain carries TRBV12-3 or TRBV12-4 and TRBJ2-5, with 9 bases aligning to TRBD1. V shed 6 bases, J shed 5 bases, and the junction held 16 bases outside the gene matches. The length of the CDR3 is 17 residues. As DNA, the CDR3 is TGTGCCAGCAGGGACTCACAGGGGGCGATTTTGGGGGAGACCCAGTACTTC. As protein: CASRDSQGAILGETQYF.

This clonotype was counted many times. The chain has TRBV27 and TRBJ1-2, with D perhaps matching TRBD1 (5 bases). Trimming pared 8 bases from V and 4 bases from J, leaving 14 bases between. Looked up from germline, CDR1 is MNHEY and CDR2 is SMNVEV (reference sequence). This CDR3 region has 13 residues. CDR3: CASGPGLPYGYTF. CDR3 in DNA: TGTGCCAGCGGTCCGGGACTTCCCTATGGCTACACCTTC.

This clonotype was seen at least ten times. The CDR3 region has the DNA TGCGCCAGCAGCTTGGGTGGATACGATTCACCCCTCCACTTT. This gives the protein CASSLGGYDSPLHF. This chain uses TRBV5-1 with TRBJ1-6; the D is unclear. Trimming removed 0 bases at V and 8 bases at J, with 9 bases between. The CDR3 runs to 14 residues. The germline V gene encodes CDR1 SGHRS and CDR2 YFSETQ.

This clonotype showed up many times. This chain joins TRBV10-3 and TRBJ1-2; D perhaps matches TRBD1 (5 bases). V was pared by 3 bases and J by 5 bases, with 7 bases between. This CDR3 has 12 residues. In germline, CDR1 is ENHRY, CDR2 SYGVKD. The CDR3 spells CAISDRDYGYTF. The CDR3 DNA reads TGTGCCATCAGTGACAGGGATTATGGCTACACCTTC.

This clonotype showed up many times. J is TRBJ2-7 and V is TRBV11-1; 7 bases are a match to TRBD1. This CDR3 has 18 residues. Germline lookup yields CDR1 SGHAT and CDR2 FQDESV (reference sequence). The V and J ends lost 2 bases and 0 bases, in that order; junction bases with no gene match: 13. The CDR3 region has the DNA TGTGCCAGCAGCTTAACCGCCATTCAGGGGGAGAACTCCTACGAGCAGTACTTC. Amino acids: CASSLTAIQGENSYEQYF.

About this clonotype itself: A much bigger clone sits one base away, suggesting this may be a read error. The V and J genes are TRBV6-5 and TRBJ2-3; D gene uncertain. Trimming pared 0 bases from V and 0 bases from J, leaving 4 bases between. The V gene's germline CDR1 is MNHEY and CDR2 SVGAGI. The CDR3 extends over 14 amino acids. This CDR3 reads CASSYSHSTDTQYF. The DNA for the CDR3 is TGTGCCAGCAGTTACTCCCACAGCACAGATACGCAGTATTTT.

This clonotype was counted at least ten times. This rearrangement joins TRBV19 to TRBJ1-1, with D tentatively TRBD1 (5 bases). The germline CDR1 and CDR2 sequences are LNHDA and SQIVND (reference sequence). The CDR3 consists of 11 residues. The V end was cut by 3 bases, the J end by 6 bases, with 5 bases between. Written as DNA, the CDR3 is TGTGCCAGTAGTATGGGGGCTGAAGCTTTCTTT. It is translated as CASSMGAEAFF.